This T cell receptor beta chain comes out of a study of human T cells and chemical hapten exposure. The V gene's germline CDR1 is KGHDR and CDR2 SFDVKD. The length of the CDR3 is 12 residues. On this clonotype: One base away lies a much larger clone, so this may be a sequencing read error.

The library tagged each cDNA molecule with unique molecular identifiers. In the original processing: Ranging from roughly 23,224 to 750,000, TCR counts per sample had a median value of roughly 96,000. MiXCR, run by TCRdb on the 5' RACE reads, gives a single entry per CDR3 protein. These V and J calls originate from TCRdb's pipeline instead of the authors' own analysis. The top ten hold about 1.3% of the sample, which has 120,000 to 150,000 distinct CDR3 sequences, 4.1% seen once. Total RNA was isolated from whole blood that had not been fractionated. This TCR derives from a female donor in good health. The gene calls are TRBV24-1 and TRBJ2-1; D might be TRBD1 (6 bases). CDR3 amino acids: CTTSDWGTEQFF. CDR3 coding DNA: TGTACCACCAGTGATTGGGGGACAGAGCAGTTCTTC.